This T cell receptor (beta chain) was profiled in a study of blood T cell repertoires in COVID-19. Profiling relied on immunoSEQ multiplex PCR, and the TCRdb table lists in-frame clones only, not all of them. The sample holds some 70,000 clones; around 86% are singletons and the top ten take 6.5% to 8%. Trimming removed 1 base from V and 8 bases from J, with 11 bases in between. The CDR3 is made up of 13 amino acids. CDR1 and CDR2 (germline): SGHAT, FQNNGV. Material for sequencing was peripheral blood. The chain carries TRBV11-2 and TRBJ1-2, with D unclear. The receptor's source is a man aged 50-60 years with active COVID-19. The CDR3 sequence is CASSLVQREGYTF. In DNA, the CDR3 is TGTGCCAGCAGCTTAGTACAGAGGGAGGGCTACACCTTC.